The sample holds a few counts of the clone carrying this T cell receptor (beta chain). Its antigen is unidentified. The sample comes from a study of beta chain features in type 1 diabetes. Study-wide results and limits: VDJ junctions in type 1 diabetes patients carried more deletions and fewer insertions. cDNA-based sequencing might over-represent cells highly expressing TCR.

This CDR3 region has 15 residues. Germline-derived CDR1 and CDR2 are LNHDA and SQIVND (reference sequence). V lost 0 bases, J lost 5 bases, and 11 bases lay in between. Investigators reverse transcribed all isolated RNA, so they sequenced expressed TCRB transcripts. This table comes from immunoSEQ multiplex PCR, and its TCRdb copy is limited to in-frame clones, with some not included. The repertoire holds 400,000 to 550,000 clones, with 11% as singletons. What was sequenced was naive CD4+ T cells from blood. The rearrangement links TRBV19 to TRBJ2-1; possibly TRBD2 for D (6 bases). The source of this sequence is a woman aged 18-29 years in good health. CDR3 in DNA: TGTGCCAGTAGTATAGATGGAGGGGCCGACAATGAGCAGTTCTTC. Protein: CASSIDGGADNEQFF.